The 5 T cell receptor beta chains in this list originate from one sample, sequenced in a study of regulatory T cells in long-lasting Graves disease. Both iRepertoire HTBI primers and Arm-PCR of CDR3 regions were used to build the TCR beta libraries. Each CDR3 protein is one row after TCRdb ran MiXCR on the multiplex PCR reads. There are 250,000 to 300,000 distinct CDR3 sequences in the sample; 18% occur only once, and about 15% lies in the top ten. Time point denoted: newly diagnosed GD, antithyroid drugs for less than 3 months. Isolated PBMC RNA provided the starting material for the TCR library. This sample also appeared in a second study, on T cells in Graves' hyperthyroidism and ophthalmopathy.

This specimen consisted of peripheral blood mononuclear cells (PBMCs), obtained at new diagnosis, from a patient treated with antithyroid drugs. These receptors were taken from a woman under 40 with Graves disease.

This clonotype was recorded once. The genes are TRBV11-2 and TRBJ2-7, with 9 bases lining up with TRBD2. CDR1 SGHAT and CDR2 FQNNGV come from the germline V gene. This CDR3 comprises 15 residues. J gave up 2 bases and V 5 bases, and 7 bases lay outside the gene matches. The CDR3 DNA is TGTGCCAGCAGCCCGACAGCGGGAGGTACCTACGAGCAGTACTTC. This gives the protein CASSPTAGGTYEQYF. Full variable domain (outside the CDR3, taken from reference TRBV11-2 and TRBJ2-7): EAGVAQSPRYKIIEKRQSVAFWCNPISGHATLYWYQQILGQGPKLLIQFQNNGVVDDSQLPKDRFSAERLKGVDSTLKIQPAKLEDSAVYLCASSPTAGGTYEQYFGPGTRLTVT.

Note on this clonotype: This could be a read error, since a much larger clone is one nucleotide away. The V gene is TRBV7-2, the J gene TRBJ2-7, with D possibly TRBD1 on 6 matching bases. The V end was cut by 4 bases, the J end by 2 bases, with 15 bases between. Germline V lookup: CDR1 SGHTA, CDR2 FQGNSA. This CDR3 is 15 amino acids long. The chain's CDR3 is CASSSQGQTTYEQYF. The DNA of the CDR3 is TGTGCCAGCAGCTCCCAGGGGCAAACGACCTACGAGCAGTACTTC.

This clonotype was seen many times. V and J are TRBV12-3 or TRBV12-4 and TRBJ1-2; maybe TRBD1 (6 bases). V lost 6 bases and J lost 10, with 12 bases in between. The CDR3 covers 11 residues. The CDR3 loop is CASSLQGFYTF. In nucleotides, the CDR3 is TGTGCCAGCAGCCTTCAGGGGTTCTACACCTTC.

There are many counts of this clonotype. The chain carries TRBV20-1 and TRBJ2-7; D call uncertain. CDR3 length: 13 residues. The germline gives CDR1 DFQATT, CDR2 SNEGSKA (reference sequence). Trimming left V 4 bases short and J 4 bases short, with 14 bases between. The CDR3 sequence is CSAIGGPTYEQYF. The CDR3 DNA is TGCAGTGCTATAGGCGGCCCCACGTACGAGCAGTACTTC.

The sample holds many counts of this clonotype. This chain joins TRBV20-1 and TRBJ2-1; D is perhaps TRBD2 (6 bases). The CDR3 covers 14 residues. V lost 6 bases, J lost 12 bases, and 24 bases lay in between. Germline CDR1 is DFQATT and CDR2 is SNEGSKA (reference sequence). CDR3 sequence: CSAAPGDPRRGQFF. As DNA, the CDR3 is TGCAGTGCGGCCCCGGGGGATCCTAGGAGGGGGCAGTTCTTC.